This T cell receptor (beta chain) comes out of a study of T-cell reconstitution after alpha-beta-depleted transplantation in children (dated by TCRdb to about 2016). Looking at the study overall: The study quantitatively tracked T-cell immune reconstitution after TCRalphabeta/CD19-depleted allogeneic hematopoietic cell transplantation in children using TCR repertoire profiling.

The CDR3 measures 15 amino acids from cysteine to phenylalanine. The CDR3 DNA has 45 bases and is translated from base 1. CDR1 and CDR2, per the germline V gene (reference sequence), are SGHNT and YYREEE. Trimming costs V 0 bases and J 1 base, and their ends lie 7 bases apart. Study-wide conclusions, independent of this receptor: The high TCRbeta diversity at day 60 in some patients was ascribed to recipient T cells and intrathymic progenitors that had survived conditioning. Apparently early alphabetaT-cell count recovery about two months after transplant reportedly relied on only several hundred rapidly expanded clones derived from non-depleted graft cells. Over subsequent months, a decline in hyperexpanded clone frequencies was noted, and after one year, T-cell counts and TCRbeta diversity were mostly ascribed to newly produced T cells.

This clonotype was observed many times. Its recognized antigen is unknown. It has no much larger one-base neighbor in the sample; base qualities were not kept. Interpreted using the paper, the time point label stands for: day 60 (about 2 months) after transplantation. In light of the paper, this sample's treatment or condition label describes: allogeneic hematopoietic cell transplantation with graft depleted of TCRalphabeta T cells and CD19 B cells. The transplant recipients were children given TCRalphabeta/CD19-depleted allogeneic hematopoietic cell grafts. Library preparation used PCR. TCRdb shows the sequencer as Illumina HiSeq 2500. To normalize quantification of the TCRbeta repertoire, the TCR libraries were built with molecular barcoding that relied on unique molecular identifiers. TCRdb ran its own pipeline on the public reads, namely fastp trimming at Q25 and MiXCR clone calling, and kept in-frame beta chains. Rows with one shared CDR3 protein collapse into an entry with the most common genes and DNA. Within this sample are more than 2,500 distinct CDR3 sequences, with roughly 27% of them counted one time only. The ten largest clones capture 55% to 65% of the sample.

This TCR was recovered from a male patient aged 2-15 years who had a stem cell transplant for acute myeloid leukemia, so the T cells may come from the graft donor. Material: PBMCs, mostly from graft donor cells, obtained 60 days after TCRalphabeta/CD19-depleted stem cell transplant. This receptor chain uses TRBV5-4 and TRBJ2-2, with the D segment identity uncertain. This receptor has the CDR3 CASSLGGLNTGELFF. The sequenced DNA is TGTGCCAGCAGCTTGGGGGGTCTGAACACCGGGGAGCTGTTTTTT.